A selection of T cell receptor beta chains follows, all from one sample in a study of identical twins. TCRdb called the 5' RACE reads again in MiXCR, with one record for every CDR3 protein. Of under 900,000 distinct CDR3 sequences listed, 18% are singletons. The sample was also linked to a second study, of T cells expressing NK-cell markers.

The sample comprised PBMCs. Receptors were obtained from a woman aged 18-30 years in good health. Each CDR3 is given with its conserved first and last residue. A D gene is named only where the DNA matches it firmly. Some rows have no size entry. The others give once, few or many, or a class for an expanded clone.

TGCAGTTCCCCTAGCGGCTACGAGCAGTACTTC CSSPSGYEQYF TRBJ2-7 TRBD2 11 TRBV20-1 -
TGTGCCAGCAGTTTAAGGGGCTCGGAGGAAAAACTGTTTTTT CASSLRGSEEKLFF TRBJ1-4 - 14 TRBV27 -
TGTGCCAGCAGTGACCGACTAGCGGGAGTTTTGGATACGCAGTATTTT CASSDRLAGVLDTQYF TRBJ2-3 TRBD2 16 TRBV25-1 many
TGTGCCAGCAGTTTGGGACCCTGGAGTAACGGGGAGCTGTTTTTT CASSLGPWSNGELFF TRBJ2-2 - 15 TRBV12-3/TRBV12-4 -
TGCAGTGCTGCTTGGACAGGGAGAAACGAGCAGTACTTC CSAAWTGRNEQYF TRBJ2-7 TRBD1 13 TRBV20-1 -
TGCGCCAGCAGCCGCGGGCTAGCGGGAGCAGTGACAGATACGCAGTATTTT CASSRGLAGAVTDTQYF TRBJ2-3 TRBD2 17 TRBV5-1 -
TGTGCCAGCAGGGGACAGGGACACGAGCAGTACTTC CASRGQGHEQYF TRBJ2-7 TRBD1 12 TRBV6-5 few
TGTGCCATCAGTCGGACTAGCGAGATCACAGATACGCAGTATTTT CAISRTSEITDTQYF TRBJ2-3 TRBD2 15 TRBV10-3 many
TGCGCCAGCAGCTTGTATGACAGGGTCGGCGAGACCCAGTACTTC CASSLYDRVGETQYF TRBJ2-5 TRBD1 15 TRBV5-1 few
TGCAGTGCTAGCCGGGGTGGGGCCCAGCATTTT CSASRGGAQHF TRBJ1-5 - 11 TRBV20-1 few
TGTGCCAGTAGTCGGACAGGGAAGGGGAACGAGTTCTTC CASSRTGKGNEFF TRBJ2-1 TRBD1 13 TRBV19 few
TGTGCCAGCAGCCTGGGGGGAATGGGTAATTCACCCCTCCACTTT CASSLGGMGNSPLHF TRBJ1-6 - 15 TRBV2 few
TGCAGTGCTCACCGACCGACAGGGGACGAGCAGTACTTC CSAHRPTGDEQYF TRBJ2-7 TRBD1 13 TRBV20-1 -
TGCAGCGGGTTCGAGCGGGATGAGCAGTTCTTC CSGFERDEQFF TRBJ2-1 - 11 TRBV29-1 few
TGTGCCATCAGTGGAGTTCAATTGGGAGCGGGGGGGCCTCGGAATGAGCAGTTCTTC CAISGVQLGAGGPRNEQFF TRBJ2-1 TRBD2 19 TRBV10-3 -
TGTGCCAGCAGCCAATTCAGGGACCCCTCCTACGAGCAGTACTTC CASSQFRDPSYEQYF TRBJ2-7 - 15 TRBV7-9 -